Included here is one TCR beta chain sequence, with context. Primers: 60 Vbeta forward and 13 Jbeta reverse. Some clones are missing from TCRdb's copy, which holds only in-frame ones; the method was immunoSEQ multiplex PCR. The table shows approximately 140,000 clones, with around 75% occurring only once. The sample originates from a study of cytomegalovirus exposure and HLA in healthy donors. Germline lookup yields CDR1 SGHDT and CDR2 YYEEEE. The CDR3 is made up of 14 amino acids. Trimming removed 4 bases from V and 1 base from J, with 11 bases in between. The sequence derives from a human donor in good health. The chain combines TRBV5-6 with TRBJ2-5; maybe TRBD2 (6 bases). Sequenced material: PBMCs. The CDR3 coding sequence is TGTGCCAGCAGCCCAAGAGCGGGCCAAGAGACCCAGTACTTC. Its translation is CASSPRAGQETQYF.